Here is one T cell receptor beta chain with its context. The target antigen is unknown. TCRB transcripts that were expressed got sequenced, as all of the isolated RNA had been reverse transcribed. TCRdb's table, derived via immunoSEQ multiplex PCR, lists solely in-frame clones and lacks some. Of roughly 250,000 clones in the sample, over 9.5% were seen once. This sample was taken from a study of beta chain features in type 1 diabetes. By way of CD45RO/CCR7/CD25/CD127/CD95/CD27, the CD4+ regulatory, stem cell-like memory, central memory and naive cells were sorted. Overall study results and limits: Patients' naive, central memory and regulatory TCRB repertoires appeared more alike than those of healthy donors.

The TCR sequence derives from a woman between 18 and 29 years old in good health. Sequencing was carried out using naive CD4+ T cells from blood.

Here the CDR3 DNA reads TGCGCCAGCAGCTTGTCGCAGGGAACCTATGGCTACACCTTC. Its translation: CASSLSQGTYGYTF. V gene TRBV5-1 combines with J gene TRBJ1-2; a possible D gene is TRBD1 (5 bases). The germline V and J ends were trimmed by 1 base and 4 bases, with 11 bases remaining between them. Germline loops: CDR1 SGHRS, CDR2 YFSETQ. This CDR3 spans 14 amino acids.